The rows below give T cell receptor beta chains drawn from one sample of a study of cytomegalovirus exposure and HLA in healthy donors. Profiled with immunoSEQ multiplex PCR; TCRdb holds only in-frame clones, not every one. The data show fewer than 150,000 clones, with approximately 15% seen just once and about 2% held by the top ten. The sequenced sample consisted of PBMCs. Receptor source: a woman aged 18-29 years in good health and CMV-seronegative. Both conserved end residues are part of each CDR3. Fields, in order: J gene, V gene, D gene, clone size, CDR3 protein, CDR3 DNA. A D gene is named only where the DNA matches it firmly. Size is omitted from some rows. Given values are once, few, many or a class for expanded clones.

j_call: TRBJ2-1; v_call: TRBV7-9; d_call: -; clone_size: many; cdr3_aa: CASSPGRSSYNEQFF; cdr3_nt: TGTGCCAGCAGTCCGGGTCGGAGCTCCTACAATGAGCAGTTCTTC
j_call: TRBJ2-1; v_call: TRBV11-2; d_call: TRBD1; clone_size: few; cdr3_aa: CASSLGRTGVWNEQFF; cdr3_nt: TGTGCCAGCAGCTTAGGAAGGACAGGGGTGTGGAATGAGCAGTTCTTC
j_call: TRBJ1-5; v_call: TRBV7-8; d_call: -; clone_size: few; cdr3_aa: CASSPAPGQPQHF; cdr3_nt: TGTGCCAGCAGCCCAGCCCCGGGTCAGCCCCAGCATTTT
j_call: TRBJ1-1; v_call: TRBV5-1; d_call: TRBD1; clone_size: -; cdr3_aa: CASSLETGGFTEAFF; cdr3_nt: TGCGCCAGCAGCTTGGAGACAGGGGGCTTTACTGAAGCTTTCTTT
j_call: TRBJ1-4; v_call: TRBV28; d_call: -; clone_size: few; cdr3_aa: CASSYKGDPNEKLFF; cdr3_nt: TGTGCCAGCAGTTACAAGGGGGACCCCAATGAAAAACTGTTTTTT
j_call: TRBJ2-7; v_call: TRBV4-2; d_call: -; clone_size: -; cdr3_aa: CASSQASGKVYEQYF; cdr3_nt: TGTGCCAGCAGCCAAGCTTCGGGAAAGGTCTACGAGCAGTACTTC
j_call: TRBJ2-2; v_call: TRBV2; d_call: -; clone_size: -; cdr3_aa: CASSEHRNTGELFF; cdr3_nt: TGTGCCAGCAGTGAACATAGAAACACCGGGGAGCTGTTTTTT
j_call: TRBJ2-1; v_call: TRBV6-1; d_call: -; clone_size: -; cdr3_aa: CASSVASSGYNEQFF; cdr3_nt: TGTGCCAGCAGTGTTGCTAGTAGCGGCTACAATGAGCAGTTCTTC
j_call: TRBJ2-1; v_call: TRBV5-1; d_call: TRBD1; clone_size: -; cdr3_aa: CASSQITGVYYNEQFF; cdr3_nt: TGCGCCAGCAGCCAAATTACAGGGGTCTACTACAATGAGCAGTTCTTC
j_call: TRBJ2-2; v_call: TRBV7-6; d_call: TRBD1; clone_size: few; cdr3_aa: CASSSTGGQGYTGELFF; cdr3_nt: TGTGCCAGCAGCTCCACTGGGGGACAGGGGTACACCGGGGAGCTGTTTTTT
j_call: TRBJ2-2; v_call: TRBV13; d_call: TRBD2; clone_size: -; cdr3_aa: CASSHRTSGAGELFF; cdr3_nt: TGTGCCAGCAGCCATAGGACTAGCGGGGCCGGGGAGCTGTTTTTT
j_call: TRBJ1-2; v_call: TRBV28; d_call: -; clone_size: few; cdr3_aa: CASSSQSPLGGYTF; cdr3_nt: TGTGCCAGCAGTTCGCAGAGCCCCCTCGGGGGCTACACCTTC
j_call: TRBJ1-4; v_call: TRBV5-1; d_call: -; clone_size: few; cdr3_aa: CASSPGEGPNEKLFF; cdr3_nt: TGCGCCAGCAGCCCGGGAGAGGGACCTAATGAAAAACTGTTTTTT
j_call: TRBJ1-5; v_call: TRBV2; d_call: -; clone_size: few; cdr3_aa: CASRDPTDYSNQPQHF; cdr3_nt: TGTGCCAGCAGAGACCCGACAGATTATAGCAATCAGCCCCAGCATTTT
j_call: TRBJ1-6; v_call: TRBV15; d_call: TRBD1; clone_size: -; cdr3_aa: CATSNPGTGNSPLHF; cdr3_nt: TGTGCCACCAGCAACCCCGGGACAGGGAATTCACCCCTCCACTTT
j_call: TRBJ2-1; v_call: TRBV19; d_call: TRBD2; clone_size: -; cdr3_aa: CASSSGSEYNEQFF; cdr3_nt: TGTGCCAGTAGTAGCGGGAGTGAGTACAATGAGCAGTTCTTC
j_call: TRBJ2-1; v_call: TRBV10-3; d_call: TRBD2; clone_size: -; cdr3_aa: CAISGTSGSLAKSYNEQFF; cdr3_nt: TGTGCCATCAGCGGGACTAGCGGGAGTCTGGCTAAGTCCTACAATGAGCAGTTCTTC
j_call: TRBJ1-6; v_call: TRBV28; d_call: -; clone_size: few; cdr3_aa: CASSLRQGPSPLHF; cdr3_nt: TGTGCCAGCAGTTTAAGGCAGGGGCCTTCACCCCTCCACTTT
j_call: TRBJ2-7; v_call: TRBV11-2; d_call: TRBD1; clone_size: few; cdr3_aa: CASSFNRDRGGEQYF; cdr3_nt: TGTGCCAGCAGCTTTAACCGGGACAGGGGAGGCGAGCAGTACTTC
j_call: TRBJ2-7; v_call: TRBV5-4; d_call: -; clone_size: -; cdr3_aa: CASSPTGRMAEQYF; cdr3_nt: TGTGCCAGCAGCCCAACCGGGAGAATGGCCGAGCAGTACTTC
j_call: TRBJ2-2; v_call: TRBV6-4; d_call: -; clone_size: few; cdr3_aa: CASSVTGTGELFF; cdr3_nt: TGTGCCAGCAGTGTCACGGGGACCGGGGAGCTGTTTTTT
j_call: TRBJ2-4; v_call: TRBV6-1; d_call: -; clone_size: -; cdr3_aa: CASSELQGRNIQYF; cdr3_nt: TGTGCCAGCAGTGAATTACAGGGCCGGAACATTCAGTACTTC
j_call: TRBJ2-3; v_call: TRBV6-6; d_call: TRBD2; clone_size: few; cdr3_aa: CASRIAGGQDTQYF; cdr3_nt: TGTGCCAGCAGAATAGCGGGAGGGCAAGATACGCAGTATTTT
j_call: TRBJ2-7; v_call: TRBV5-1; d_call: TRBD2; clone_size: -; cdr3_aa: CASSLEGGLAVNYEQYF; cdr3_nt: TGCGCCAGCAGCTTGGAGGGGGGACTAGCGGTAAACTACGAGCAGTACTTC